A selection of T cell receptor beta chains follows, all from one sample in a study of blood T cell repertoires in COVID-19. TCRdb's table, derived via immunoSEQ multiplex PCR, lists solely in-frame clones and lacks some. Of around 200,000 clones in the sample, less than 90% were seen once. The sequenced material came from peripheral blood. The receptor source for this set is a woman aged 80 or over with active or convalescent COVID-19. Each CDR3 is given with its conserved first and last residue. Fields, in order: CDR3 DNA, CDR3 protein, CDR3 length, J gene, V gene, D gene. D genes are given only for firm matches.

TGTGCCAGCAGCCCCGACCTAGGCTCCTACAATGAGCAGTTCTTC | CASSPDLGSYNEQFF | 15 | TRBJ2-1 | TRBV11-2 | -
TGCAGCGTTTTAAGGGACAGGGGGAACACTGAAGCTTTCTTT | CSVLRDRGNTEAFF | 14 | TRBJ1-1 | TRBV29-1 | TRBD1
TGTGCCAGTAGTATAAGAAGAACAGGGGGTTCGAACACCGGGGAGCTGTTTTTT | CASSIRRTGGSNTGELFF | 18 | TRBJ2-2 | TRBV19 | TRBD1
TGTGCCAGCAGTCGACGAATGGGCGAGCAGTTCTTC | CASSRRMGEQFF | 12 | TRBJ2-1 | TRBV6-5 | -
TGTGCCAGCTCACCAACCGGGACAGGGCCCGAGCAGTACTTC | CASSPTGTGPEQYF | 14 | TRBJ2-7 | TRBV18 | TRBD1
TGTGCCACCACCGGGTCGGACAGGGAACGGGGCTACACCTTC | CATTGSDRERGYTF | 14 | TRBJ1-2 | TRBV10-3 | TRBD1
TGTGCCAGCAGCTTAATAAACTATGGCTACACCTTC | CASSLINYGYTF | 12 | TRBJ1-2 | TRBV7-3 | -
TGTGCCAGCAGCTTAAGAGGTAGCTTCGGGACGCAGTATTTT | CASSLRGSFGTQYF | 14 | TRBJ2-3 | TRBV7-3 | -
TGTGCCAGCAGCACCACGACTAGCTGGAGGGCTGAGCAGTTCTTC | CASSTTTSWRAEQFF | 15 | TRBJ2-1 | TRBV11-3 | TRBD2
TGTGCCAGCAACCCGGGGAGATCCTACAATGAGCAGTTCTTC | CASNPGRSYNEQFF | 14 | TRBJ2-1 | TRBV2 | -
TGCGCCAGCAGTGAACCCCTCGGACTAGTAAACAATGAGCAGTTCTTC | CASSEPLGLVNNEQFF | 16 | TRBJ2-1 | TRBV10-2 | TRBD2
TGCAGCGTCGGGAATAACAGGGCTAACAATGAGCAGTTCTTC | CSVGNNRANNEQFF | 14 | TRBJ2-1 | TRBV29-1 | -
TGTGCCAGCAGCTTCGGGGGAAACAATCAGCCCCAGCATTTT | CASSFGGNNQPQHF | 14 | TRBJ1-5 | TRBV5-4 | -
TGTGCCAGCAGCCAGGCCGGGACAGGGTTCAGGACAGATACGCAGTATTTT | CASSQAGTGFRTDTQYF | 17 | TRBJ2-3 | TRBV5-4 | TRBD1
TGCGCCAGCAGCCAAGTGGGCACCGCCGTCGGCTACACCTTC | CASSQVGTAVGYTF | 14 | TRBJ1-2 | TRBV4-3 | -
TGTGCCACCACCAGGTTGGAAGCTTTCTTT | CATTRLEAFF | 10 | TRBJ1-1 | TRBV6-5 | -
TGTGCCAGCAGCGTTTTTAGCGGCGCCTCTGATGAGCAGTTCTTC | CASSVFSGASDEQFF | 15 | TRBJ2-1 | TRBV7-3 | -
TGTGCCAGCAGTACAATAGACAGGAAAGGGGGCAATGAGCAGTTCTTC | CASSTIDRKGGNEQFF | 16 | TRBJ2-1 | TRBV27 | -
TGCGCCAGCAGCGTAGCGGGCGAGCAGTACTTC | CASSVAGEQYF | 11 | TRBJ2-7 | TRBV5-1 | TRBD2
TGTGCCAGCAGTTGGGGACTAGCGGGAGAGCAGTATTTT | CASSWGLAGEQYF | 13 | TRBJ2-3 | TRBV2 | TRBD2
TGTGCCAGCAGCACAAACCCCGCGGCGAATGAGCAGTTCTTC | CASSTNPAANEQFF | 14 | TRBJ2-1 | TRBV11-2 | -
TGTGCCAGTAGTGTACAGGGGGCACCGAACACTGAAGCTTTCTTT | CASSVQGAPNTEAFF | 15 | TRBJ1-1 | TRBV19 | TRBD1